The 30 T cell receptor beta chains below were found in one sample sequenced in a study of T cell changes during pregnancy in multiple sclerosis. Only in-frame clones appear in the TCRdb table, and some are missing; sequencing was by immunoSEQ multiplex PCR. The table shows approximately 50,000 clones, with about 90% occurring only once. The sample in question was CD4+ T cells from peripheral blood mononuclear cells, obtained after pregnancy. Receptors were obtained from a female donor in good health, enrolled as a control in a pregnancy study.

The V gene is TRBV7-9, the J gene TRBJ2-1, with 12 positions matching TRBD2. With V trimmed by 8 bases and J by 7 bases, 9 bases remained unmatched. The CDR3 contains 15 residues. In germline, CDR1 is SEHNR, CDR2 FQNEAQ (reference sequence). The CDR3 DNA is TGTGCCAGCCGGACTAGCGGGACCTCCGGGAATGAGCAGTTCTTC. Its translation: CASRTSGTSGNEQFF.

This clone was seen once. V gene TRBV28 combines with J gene TRBJ2-2, with TRBD2 as a possible D gene (5 bases). Per germline, CDR1 MDHEN and CDR2 SYDVKM. The CDR3 length is 15 residues. V lost 2 bases, J lost 2 bases, and 9 bases lay in between. DNA for the CDR3: TGTGCCAGCAGTTTAGGCGGGTCCAACACCGGGGAGCTGTTTTTT. Encoded protein: CASSLGGSNTGELFF.

This rearrangement joins TRBV11-3 to TRBJ2-5, with 8 bases identical to TRBD1. Per the germline V gene, CDR1 is SGHNT and CDR2 is YENEEA. Trimming took 5 bases from V and 4 from J; bases not matched to a gene: 6. The CDR3 spans 14 residues. The CDR3 DNA is TGTGCCAGCAGCCCGACAGGGGCCCCAGAGACCCAGTACTTC. Encoded protein: CASSPTGAPETQYF.

V gene TRBV6-5 combines with J gene TRBJ2-1; 9 bases align to TRBD2. CDR1 is MNHEY, CDR2 SVGAGI, per germline. This CDR3 spans 16 amino acids. J gave up 8 bases and V 4 bases, and 12 bases lay outside the gene matches. The CDR3, as DNA: TGTGCCAGCAGTTCCTCAGGTGCGGGGGGGCGGGATGAGCAGTTCTTC. Its protein is CASSSSGAGGRDEQFF.

This rearrangement joins TRBV4-1 to TRBJ2-5; no clear D. Looked up from germline, CDR1 is MGHRA and CDR2 is YSYEKL. The CDR3 spans 16 residues. Trimming left V 1 base short and J 11 bases short, with 23 bases between. The CDR3 spells CASSQVGITPPTRQYF. CDR3 sequence (DNA): TGCGCCAGCAGCCAAGTTGGCATCACCCCACCTACGAGGCAGTACTTC.

The chain joins TRBV30 to TRBJ1-1; D might be TRBD1 (6 bases). Trimming pared 2 bases from V and 7 bases from J, leaving 23 bases between. The CDR3 extends over 16 amino acids. Germline V CDR1 and CDR2: GTSNPN, SVGIG (reference sequence). The CDR3 protein is CAWSLRIGRDMNEAFF. The CDR3 bases are TGTGCCTGGAGTCTACGTATAGGCAGGGACATGAATGAAGCTTTCTTT.

The rearrangement joins TRBV7-9 to TRBJ2-7; TRBD2 agrees at 8 bases. CDR1 and CDR2 from the germline V gene are SEHNR and FQNEAQ (reference sequence). The CDR3 contains 13 residues. V lost 2 bases and J lost 9; bases outside the gene matches: 6. Here the CDR3 reads CASSLIGTRVQYF. Written as DNA, the CDR3 is TGTGCCAGCAGCTTAATCGGGACTAGGGTGCAGTACTTC.

J is TRBJ2-1 and V is TRBV29-1; 14 positions match TRBD2. The germline gives CDR1 SQVTM, CDR2 ANQGSEA. There are 18 residues in the CDR3. V was pared by 1 base and J by 3 bases, with 8 bases of the junction left unmatched. CDR3 sequence reads: CSVEGMGLAGVVYNEQFF. As DNA, the CDR3 is TGCAGCGTTGAAGGAATGGGACTAGCGGGAGTTGTCTACAATGAGCAGTTCTTC.

The rearrangement links TRBV4-2 to TRBJ2-5; 9 bases map to TRBD2. Per the germline V gene, CDR1 is LGHNA and CDR2 is YNFKEQ. The V gene end was trimmed by 1 base and the J gene end by 4 bases; junction bases not matched to a gene: 7. The CDR3 is 16 amino acids. This CDR3 is CASSQAPAGGRETQYF. CDR3 bases: TGTGCCAGCAGCCAAGCTCCCGCGGGGGGGCGAGAGACCCAGTACTTC.

V gene TRBV19 combines with J gene TRBJ1-1, with TRBD1 matching over 7 bases. Trimming cost V 2 bases and J 7 bases; bases outside gene matches: 13. Germline V gene lookup returns CDR1 LNHDA and CDR2 SQIVND (reference sequence). This CDR3 has 16 residues. The CDR3 bases are TGTGCCAGTAGTATAAGGGCAGGGGGTGCCCCAGTTGAAGCTTTCTTT. Encoded protein: CASSIRAGGAPVEAFF.

The chain couples TRBV11-2 to TRBJ2-7, with D possibly matching TRBD2 (5 bases). The CDR3 runs to 15 residues. V gave up 0 bases and J gave up 4 bases, with 13 bases separating them. The V gene's germline CDR1 is SGHAT and CDR2 FQNNGV. The CDR3 loop reads CASSLDRRSRYEQYF. Written as DNA, the CDR3 is TGTGCCAGCAGCTTAGATCGGAGGAGCAGGTACGAGCAGTACTTC. The full variable domain, its missing parts supplied by reference TRBV11-2 and TRBJ2-7, is EAGVAQSPRYKIIEKRQSVAFWCNPISGHATLYWYQQILGQGPKLLIQFQNNGVVDDSQLPKDRFSAERLKGVDSTLKIQPAKLEDSAVYLCASSLDRRSRYEQYFGPGTRLTVT.

Here the CDR3 reads CASRDTTGSQPQHF. The CDR3, as DNA: TGTGCCAGCAGGGACACGACAGGGTCTCAGCCCCAGCATTTT. The chain has TRBV6-1 and TRBJ1-5; 7 bases match TRBD1. Trimming at V came to 6 bases and at J to 6 bases, leaving 8 bases not matched to a gene. Germline V lookup: CDR1 MNHNS, CDR2 SASEGT. The CDR3 runs to 14 residues.

The J gene is TRBJ1-1, the V gene TRBV5-3, with D possibly matching TRBD1 (5 bases). TRBV5-3 carries the ORF label, with uncertain function. V was shortened by 4 bases and J by 0 bases, with 13 bases between the two germline ends. This CDR3 has 15 residues. The CDR3 DNA is TGTGCCAGAAGCCCCCGACAGACCATGAACACTGAAGCTTTCTTT. This sequence encodes CARSPRQTMNTEAFF.

This sequence joins TRBV6-1 and TRBJ1-3; D unclear. The CDR3 sequence is 13 residues long. Trimming left V 8 bases short and J 0 bases short, with 8 bases between. Germline CDR1 MNHNS, CDR2 SASEGT. The CDR3 sequence is CASGENSGNTIYF. In DNA, the CDR3 is TGTGCCAGCGGAGAGAACTCTGGAAACACCATATATTTT.

This chain links TRBV9 with TRBJ2-2; 7 positions match TRBD1. This CDR3 is built from 18 residues. Germline trimming cut 0 bases from V and 1 base from J; bases unmatched to any gene: 9. Per germline, CDR1 SGDLS and CDR2 YYNGEE. The CDR3 reads CASSVAIPWTGNTGELFF. The DNA of the CDR3 is TGTGCCAGCAGCGTAGCCATTCCCTGGACAGGGAACACCGGGGAGCTGTTTTTT.

The chain has TRBV6-1 and TRBJ1-5; 7 bases fit TRBD1. This CDR3 spans 14 amino acids. With 2 bases clipped from V and 6 bases from J, the junction kept 4 bases outside the gene matches. CDR1 and CDR2 from the germline V gene are MNHNS and SASEGT. DNA of the CDR3: TGTGCCAGCAGTGAATACAGGGGCCCTCAGCCCCAGCATTTT. It translates to CASSEYRGPQPQHF.

This chain uses TRBV18 with TRBJ2-3; D possibly corresponds to TRBD1 (5 bases). The germline CDR1 and CDR2 sequences are KGHSH and LQKENI. Trimming left V 0 bases short and J 6 bases short, with 13 bases between. The CDR3 loop spans 15 amino acids. CDR3 DNA: TGTGCCAGCTCACCACCGGGGCAGGCCCCGGATACGCAGTATTTT. Its protein product is CASSPPGQAPDTQYF.

This clone was detected only a few times. This rearrangement joins TRBV10-3 to TRBJ2-5; 11 nucleotides agree with TRBD2. Trimming removed 10 bases from V and 5 bases from J; junction bases left unmatched: 21. In germline, CDR1 is ENHRY, CDR2 SYGVKD. This CDR3 has 18 residues. In DNA form, the CDR3 reads TGTGCCACCCTAGCTCCGGGGACTAGCGGAGGAGGTAGGGAGACCCAGTACTTC. Its protein is CATLAPGTSGGGRETQYF.

The chain uses TRBV9 and TRBJ2-6; D is unresolved. V was trimmed by 0 bases and J by 2 bases, leaving 3 bases between them. This CDR3 is 14 amino acids long. Germline lookup yields CDR1 SGDLS and CDR2 YYNGEE. The CDR3 here is CASSVATGANVLTF. CDR3 nucleotides: TGTGCCAGCAGCGTAGCTACTGGGGCCAACGTCCTGACTTTC. Full variable domain (missing parts from reference TRBV9 and TRBJ2-6): DSGVTQTPKHLITATGQRVTLRCSPRSGDLSVYWYQQSLDQGLQFLIQYYNGEERAKGNILERFSAQQFPDLHSELNLSSLELGDSALYFCASSVATGANVLTFGAGSRLTVL.

The table lists this clone with a count of one. Written as DNA, the CDR3 is TGCGCCAGCGCTCCGAGGGGGGGGCCCTCCACATCTAATTTGAACACTGAAGCTTTCTTT. Translation: CASAPRGGPSTSNLNTEAFF. J is TRBJ1-1 and V is TRBV5-1, with TRBD1 as a possible D gene (6 bases). The CDR3 runs 20 residues. From germline, CDR1 is SGHRS and CDR2 YFSETQ. Trimming took 7 bases from V and 0 from J, leaving 31 bases between them.

The chain uses TRBV6-6 and TRBJ2-7; D uncertain. The germline V and J ends were trimmed by 5 bases and 7 bases, with 15 bases remaining between them. CDR1 is MNHNY and CDR2 is SVGAGI in the germline V gene (reference sequence). This CDR3 contains 13 residues. DNA of the CDR3: TGTGCCAGCAGTCCGCCTGAACTCTCAGAGCAGTACTTC. It yields the protein CASSPPELSEQYF.

This chain joins TRBV2 and TRBJ2-1; D unresolved. Trimming removed 8 bases at V and 8 bases at J, with 10 bases between. The CDR3 spans 11 residues. CDR1 is SNHLY and CDR2 is FYNNEI in the germline V gene. The CDR3 bases are TGTGCCAGCCGGTACGAGCATGAGCAGTTCTTC. This codes for CASRYEHEQFF. Based on the CDR3 plus reference TRBV2 and TRBJ2-1, the full variable domain is EPEVTQTPSHQVTQMGQEVILRCVPISNHLYFYWYRQILGQKVEFLVSFYNNEISEKSEIFDDQFSVERPDGSNFTLKIRSTKLEDSAMYFCASRYEHEQFFGPGTRLTVL.

The sample holds a few counts of this clone. J is TRBJ1-5 and V is TRBV16; D uncertain. Trimming removed 0 bases from V and 4 bases from J, with 13 bases in between. This CDR3 contains 16 residues. Per germline, CDR1 KGHSY and CDR2 FQNENV. The DNA for the CDR3 is TGTGCCAGCAGCCAATCGCTACTTTGGGAGAATCAGCCCCAGCATTTT. Its translation: CASSQSLLWENQPQHF.

The CDR3 protein is CASSSRTSGNNEQFF. In DNA, the CDR3 is TGCGCCAGCAGCTCCCGGACTAGCGGAAACAATGAGCAGTTCTTC. The chain employs TRBV4-1 and TRBJ2-1, with 10 bases lining up with TRBD2. Germline V lookup: CDR1 MGHRA, CDR2 YSYEKL. The CDR3 consists of 15 residues. V gave up 5 bases and J gave up 5 bases; unmatched junction bases: 6.

The chain joins TRBV19 to TRBJ1-1, with TRBD1 as a possible D gene (5 bases). The CDR3 runs 14 residues. V was cut by 7 bases and J by 1 base, with 13 bases left in between. CDR1 is LNHDA and CDR2 is SQIVND in the germline V gene (reference sequence). The CDR3 loop reads CASIDGGTNTEAFF. CDR3 nucleotides: TGTGCCAGTATTGATGGAGGGACGAACACTGAAGCTTTCTTT. The variable domain in full, with the rest retrieved from reference TRBV19 and TRBJ1-1, is DGGITQSPKYLFRKEGQNVTLSCEQNLNHDAMYWYRQDPGQGLRLIYYSQIVNDFQKGDIAEGYSVSREKKESFPLTVTSAQKNPTAFYLCASIDGGTNTEAFFGQGTRLTVV.

V gene TRBV5-6 combines with J gene TRBJ2-7; D is possibly TRBD1 (5 bases). Germline assignment: CDR1 SGHDT and CDR2 YYEEEE. Trimming removed 1 base at V and 2 bases at J, with 13 bases between. The CDR3 length is 15 residues. CDR3 bases: TGTGCCAGCAGCTTGTATTCAGGGCGCACCTACGAGCAGTACTTC. Protein sequence: CASSLYSGRTYEQYF.

J is TRBJ1-1 and V is TRBV5-1; a possible D gene is TRBD1 (6 bases). The ends were cut back, 2 bases at V and 1 base at J, with 12 bases in the middle. The CDR3 is 15 residues long. Germline V lookup: CDR1 SGHRS, CDR2 YFSETQ. CDR3 residues: CASSLTGTSNTEAFF. The CDR3 nucleotides are TGCGCCAGCAGCTTAACCGGGACATCGAACACTGAAGCTTTCTTT.

The chain employs TRBV7-8 and TRBJ1-6, with 7 nucleotides matching TRBD1. CDR3 length: 18 residues. J lost 6 bases, V lost 5 bases, and 16 bases had no gene match. In germline, CDR1 is SGHVS, CDR2 FQNEAQ. The CDR3 spells CASSPKRPKGAGNSPLHF. The CDR3 nucleotides are TGTGCCAGCAGCCCGAAGCGCCCGAAGGGGGCGGGTAATTCACCCCTCCACTTT.

J is TRBJ2-5 and V is TRBV5-5, with 10 bases that match TRBD2. The CDR3 runs to 17 residues. Germline-derived CDR1 and CDR2 are SGHKS and YYEKEE (reference sequence). V lost 0 bases, J lost 5 bases, and 10 bases stayed unmatched. DNA of the CDR3: TGTGCCAGCAGCTTGGCCTGGAGCGGGGGGGCTTGGGAGACCCAGTACTTC. The encoded protein is CASSLAWSGGAWETQYF.

In the case of this clone: One end of the junction varies from germline; a read error may be responsible. The V call is TRBV11-3, the J call TRBJ2-1; TRBD2 matches at 13 bases. The CDR3 contains 18 residues. From germline, CDR1 is SGHNT and CDR2 YENEEA. For the CDR3, the DNA is TGTGCCGGCAGCTTAGATCAAGGAGGGACTAGCGGGATCAATGAGCAGTTCTTC. Translation: CAGSLDQGGTSGINEQFF.